This T cell receptor (beta chain) was documented in a study of cytomegalovirus exposure and HLA in healthy donors. Study-level information: A prior analysis found about 110 million unique TCR beta sequences from 170 million or so T cells.

Points on this clone: The antigen remains undetermined.

General study results and limits: Presence/absence analyses treated sequencing depth as roughly uniform across donors. In an earlier analysis, about 87% or about 30%: the productive usage of most TCR beta V segments.

60 Vbeta and 13 Jbeta primers were used in PCR. TCRdb keeps only in-frame clones here, not all; method: immunoSEQ multiplex PCR. This sample has over 110,000 clones, with 70% to 85% found just once. V was shortened by 2 bases and J by 6 bases, with 17 bases between the two germline ends. Germline CDR1 is MGHRA and CDR2 is YSYEKL. There are 16 residues in the CDR3. The chain links TRBV4-1 to TRBJ2-4; D perhaps matches TRBD2 (6 bases). The origin of this receptor is a male donor in good health and CMV-seronegative. Sequencing used PBMCs. CDR3 coding DNA: TGCGCCAGCAGCCAACTACCACCGGGAGCTCGAAACATTCAGTACTTC. The encoded protein is CASSQLPPGARNIQYF.